This TCR beta chain was obtained from a study of blood T cell repertoires in COVID-19. Study overall: COVID-19 samples from acute and convalescent phases originated in the United States, Italy and Spain. From T cells, B-cell-depleted T cells, or PBMCs came the material, which was cDNA or gDNA.

Profiled with immunoSEQ multiplex PCR; TCRdb holds only in-frame clones, not every one. Of around 270,000 clones detected, roughly 90% appear once; the ten largest clones hold approximately 4.3%. The sample taken for sequencing was peripheral blood. The receptor's source is a man in his fifties or sixties who had recovered from COVID-19.

CDR3 DNA: TGTGCCAGCAGCGTCTCACCCGGGGACAGAGGCGAGCAGTACTTC. It translates to CASSVSPGDRGEQYF. V usage is TRBV9 and J usage is TRBJ2-7; TRBD1 matches 7 bases. V shed 2 bases and J 6 bases; nucleotides not matched to a gene: 11. The CDR3 loop spans 15 amino acids. Germline V gene sequence: CDR1 SGDLS, CDR2 YYNGEE.